These 25 T cell receptor beta chains share one sample of origin, sequenced in a study of cytomegalovirus exposure and HLA in healthy donors. The PCR ran on 60 Vbeta and 13 Jbeta primers. TCRdb keeps only in-frame clones here, not all; method: immunoSEQ multiplex PCR. The data show 35,000 to 45,000 clones, approximately 52% seen once. The sequenced sample consisted of PBMCs. These receptor sequences come from a human donor in good health.

V and J are TRBV4-3 and TRBJ1-6, with D possibly being TRBD1 (6 bases). The CDR3 is 15 amino acids. V gave up 0 bases and J gave up 9 bases, with 12 bases separating them. Germline values: CDR1 LGHNA, CDR2 YSLEER. The CDR3 DNA sequence: TGCGCCAGCAGCCAAGATTCAGGGGAGGGTTCACCCCTCCACTTT. This translates into CASSQDSGEGSPLHF.

The chain has TRBV30 and TRBJ2-7; D is undetermined. The CDR3 loop spans 13 amino acids. Trimming shortened V by 3 bases and J by 3 bases, and 12 bases separated the two germline ends. The germline V gene has CDR1 GTSNPN and CDR2 SVGIG (reference sequence). CDR3 nucleotides: TGTGCCTGGAGACGGCTAGTCTTCTACGAGCAGTACTTC. Protein sequence: CAWRRLVFYEQYF.

This clone was picked up a small number of times. The rearrangement uses TRBV18 and TRBJ2-3; maybe TRBD1 (6 bases). CDR3 size: 14 residues. V lost 2 bases and J 5 bases, leaving 11 bases between the germline ends. Germline V CDR1 and CDR2: KGHSH, LQKENI. The CDR3 DNA is TGTGCCAGCTCACCAGCGGACAGCCAAGATACGCAGTATTTT. This codes for CASSPADSQDTQYF.

The chain has TRBV7-9 and TRBJ2-7; a possible D gene is TRBD1 (6 bases). Trimming stripped 1 base from V and 0 bases from J, with 13 bases between. CDR1 and CDR2 (germline): SEHNR, FQNEAQ (reference sequence). The CDR3 is 16 residues long. The CDR3: CASSLGPGHRSYEQYF. The CDR3, as DNA: TGTGCCAGCAGCTTAGGTCCGGGACACCGCTCCTACGAGCAGTACTTC.

V is TRBV29-1 and J is TRBJ1-3; D remains ambiguous. The germline CDR1 and CDR2 sequences are SQVTM and ANQGSEA. Trimming pared 7 bases from V and 0 bases from J, leaving 10 bases between. This CDR3 region has 13 residues. The CDR3 reads CSGRSSSGNTIYF. The CDR3, as DNA: TGCAGCGGAAGATCGAGCTCTGGAAACACCATATATTTT.

The rearrangement joins TRBV9 to TRBJ1-1, with 10 nucleotides matching TRBD1. The CDR3 sequence is 14 residues long. V was pared by 4 bases and J by 4 bases, with 4 bases of the junction left unmatched. Germline CDR1 reads SGDLS; CDR2 reads YYNGEE. The chain's CDR3 is CASSPWTGGTEAFF. The CDR3, as DNA: TGTGCCAGCAGCCCTTGGACAGGGGGCACTGAAGCTTTCTTT.

V is TRBV4-1 and J is TRBJ2-5; D ambiguous. Germline V gene lookup returns CDR1 MGHRA and CDR2 YSYEKL. V lost 3 bases to trimming and J lost 5 bases, with 16 bases between them. This CDR3 spans 15 amino acids. The CDR3 reads CASSQSPSSGETQYF. DNA for the CDR3: TGCGCCAGCAGCCAGAGCCCTTCGTCCGGGGAGACCCAGTACTTC.

CDR3 residues: CASSIDRDRARAFF. The CDR3 coding sequence is TGTGCCAGTAGTATAGATCGGGACAGGGCGCGAGCTTTCTTT. The V and J genes are TRBV19 and TRBJ1-1, with 9 bases lining up with TRBD1. CDR1 and CDR2 from the germline V gene are LNHDA and SQIVND (reference sequence). J gave up 10 bases and V 0 bases, and 6 bases lay outside the gene matches. The CDR3 spans 14 residues.

This sequence joins TRBV19 and TRBJ2-7; 7 bases match TRBD2. The CDR3 has 16 amino acids. Germline trimming cut 5 bases from V and 1 base from J; bases unmatched to any gene: 11. Germline loops: CDR1 LNHDA, CDR2 SQIVND (reference sequence). CDR3 in amino acids: CASSLLSSGSSYEQYF. The CDR3, as DNA: TGTGCCAGTAGTTTACTATCTAGCGGAAGTTCCTACGAGCAGTACTTC.

This rearrangement joins TRBV4-3 to TRBJ1-2; perhaps TRBD1 as D (5 bases). The CDR3 has 17 amino acids. The V end was cut by 4 bases, the J end by 2 bases, with 20 bases between. The germline CDR1 and CDR2 sequences are LGHNA and YSLEER. The CDR3 is CASSPDLVRVRNYGYTF. As DNA, the CDR3 is TGCGCCAGCAGCCCCGACTTGGTCAGGGTTCGGAACTATGGCTACACCTTC.

The genes are TRBV28 and TRBJ1-4; 8 bases map to TRBD1. J gave up 4 bases and V 3 bases, and 7 bases lay outside the gene matches. CDR3 size: 16 residues. The germline CDR1 and CDR2 sequences are MDHEN and SYDVKM. The CDR3 bases are TGTGCCAGCAGTTTCACGGACAGGGCCGTTAATGAAAAACTGTTTTTT. Its protein is CASSFTDRAVNEKLFF.

V is TRBV9 and J is TRBJ2-1, with TRBD2 matching over 13 bases. The CDR3 is 16 residues long. CDR1 and CDR2 (germline): SGDLS, YYNGEE. V lost 3 bases and J lost 7; bases outside the gene matches: 7. CDR3 nucleotides: TGTGCCAGCAGCGAGCTGACGGGACTAGCGGGGAATGAGCAGTTCTTC. It translates to CASSELTGLAGNEQFF.

V gene TRBV18 combines with J gene TRBJ2-7; 7 bases map to TRBD1. V trimming: 5 bases; J trimming: 1 base; junction bases outside the gene matches: 8. Germline CDR1 is KGHSH and CDR2 is LQKENI. This CDR3 comprises 15 residues. The CDR3 here is CASSAFRDSSYEQYF. In DNA form, the CDR3 reads TGTGCCAGCTCAGCGTTCCGGGACAGTTCCTACGAGCAGTACTTC.

The CDR3 region is CASSERVTSGGTAKNIQYF. CDR3 DNA sequence: TGTGCCAGCAGTGAAAGGGTGACTAGCGGGGGCACAGCCAAAAACATTCAGTACTTC. The V gene is TRBV6-1, the J gene TRBJ2-4, with 12 bases identical to TRBD2. V gave up 2 bases and J gave up 0 bases; unmatched junction bases: 8. Germline CDR1 MNHNS, CDR2 SASEGT. The CDR3 totals 19 residues.

The chain has TRBV5-4 and TRBJ1-3; D remains unclear. Germline-derived CDR1 and CDR2 are SGHNT and YYREEE (reference sequence). Trimming left V 1 base short and J 1 base short, with 6 bases between. The CDR3 spans 14 residues. The CDR3 spells CASSLWRSGNTIYF. Here the CDR3 DNA reads TGTGCCAGCAGCTTGTGGAGATCTGGAAACACCATATATTTT.

This clone was counted a single time. The chain joins TRBV5-8 to TRBJ2-1; 9 nucleotides agree with TRBD1. Germline V gene sequence: CDR1 SGHTS, CDR2 YDEGEE. The CDR3 contains 15 residues. The ends lost 8 bases at V and 4 bases at J; junction bases unmatched: 10. The CDR3 DNA sequence: TGTGCCAGGAGCCCCGGGACAGGGTCGTACAATGAGCAGTTCTTC. This sequence encodes CARSPGTGSYNEQFF. The entire variable domain, with the rest obtained from reference TRBV5-8 and TRBJ2-1, is as follows: EAGVTQSPTHLIKTRGQQATLRCSPISGHTSVYWYQQALGLGLQFLLWYDEGEERNRGNFPPRFSGRQFPNYSSELNVNALELEDSALYLCARSPGTGSYNEQFFGPGTRLTVL.

The chain combines TRBV20-1 with TRBJ2-7; TRBD2 is a possible D gene (5 bases). CDR1 is DFQATT, CDR2 SNEGSKA, per germline (reference sequence). Deletions cut 7 bases from V and 7 bases from J, with 14 bases between. The CDR3 runs to 11 residues. CDR3 protein: CSGTSGYEQYF. CDR3 DNA: TGCAGTGGGACGTCGGGGTATGAGCAGTACTTC.

This chain uses TRBV16 with TRBJ1-4; 7 bases align to TRBD1. This CDR3 spans 17 amino acids. In germline, CDR1 is KGHSY, CDR2 FQNENV. J was trimmed by 1 base and V by 1 base; bases with no gene match: 6. CDR3 DNA: TGTGCCAGCAGCCAATATCGGGACAGACAAACTAATGAAAAACTGTTTTTT. Protein: CASSQYRDRQTNEKLFF.

The rearrangement joins TRBV16 to TRBJ1-2, with D uncertain. Trimming took off 0 bases at V and 8 bases at J, with 13 bases between the two ends. This CDR3 contains 14 residues. In germline, CDR1 is KGHSY, CDR2 FQNENV. The CDR3 DNA is TGTGCCAGCAGCCAATCGTACGGGGTCCTAGGCTACACCTTC. Translating it yields CASSQSYGVLGYTF.

CDR3 sequence reads: CASRRGGDTDTQYF. The CDR3, as DNA: TGTGCCAGCAGACGGGGGGGCGACACAGATACGCAGTATTTT. The chain employs TRBV6-5 and TRBJ2-3; 8 bases map to TRBD2. With V trimmed by 6 bases and J by 2 bases, 4 bases remained unmatched. The V gene's germline CDR1 is MNHEY and CDR2 SVGAGI. The CDR3 totals 14 residues.

The rearrangement links TRBV27 to TRBJ1-1; D may be TRBD1 (6 bases). The CDR3 contains 16 residues. Germline lookup yields CDR1 MNHEY and CDR2 SMNVEV (reference sequence). V lost 0 bases, J lost 5 bases, and 16 bases lay in between. CDR3 coding DNA: TGTGCCAGCAGTTTATCGAGGCTGAGGGGGGGGACTGAAGCTTTCTTT. It specifies CASSLSRLRGGTEAFF.

The chain employs TRBV14 and TRBJ1-5, with D possibly matching TRBD1 (5 bases). The V end was cut by 1 base, the J end by 3 bases, with 7 bases between. The CDR3 spans 14 residues. Germline V CDR1 and CDR2: SGHDN, FVKESK. The DNA of the CDR3 is TGTGCCAGCAGCCAAGGACAGCTCAATCAGCCCCAGCATTTT. Protein product: CASSQGQLNQPQHF. Together with reference TRBV14 and TRBJ1-5, the CDR3 gives the full variable domain: EAGVTQFPSHSVIEKGQTVTLRCDPISGHDNLYWYRRVMGKEIKFLLHFVKESKQDESGMPNNRFLAERTGGTYSTLKVQPAELEDSGVYFCASSQGQLNQPQHFGDGTRLSIL.

There are a few counts of this clone. V gene TRBV6-5 combines with J gene TRBJ2-4, with D possibly matching TRBD1 (6 bases). V gave up 2 bases and J gave up 8 bases, with 10 bases separating them. The CDR3 has 13 residues. Germline CDR1 is MNHEY and CDR2 is SVGAGI. The CDR3 bases are TGTGCCAGCAGTTACCGGACAGAAGACATTCAGTACTTC. Its translation is CASSYRTEDIQYF.

There are a few counts of this clone. CDR3 DNA: TGTGCCAGCAGCCCTTATTTCGGGACAGGGAGCACAGATACGCAGTATTTT. Protein product: CASSPYFGTGSTDTQYF. The gene calls are TRBV7-9 and TRBJ2-3; 9 bases line up with TRBD1. Per the germline V gene, CDR1 is SEHNR and CDR2 is FQNEAQ (reference sequence). This CDR3 region has 17 residues. Trimming at V came to 5 bases and at J to 0 bases, leaving 9 bases not matched to a gene.

The rearrangement joins TRBV7-3 to TRBJ2-6, with 7 bases identical to TRBD1. Germline V CDR1 and CDR2: SGHTA, FQGTGA. This CDR3 is 18 amino acids long. V lost 1 base, J lost 0 bases, and 6 bases stayed unmatched. CDR3 residues: CASSLRFGTVSGANVLTF. The CDR3 DNA is TGTGCCAGCAGCTTAAGGTTTGGGACAGTCTCTGGGGCCAACGTCCTGACTTTC.